Below are 16 T cell receptor beta chains sequenced from a single sample in a study of CD8 T cells in ankylosing spondylitis. TCRdb used MiXCR to reprocess the 5' RACE reads, holding one entry per CDR3 protein. The data hold hundreds of thousands of distinct CDR3 sequences, with around 20% observed a single time. Sequenced material: blood, either unsorted or a sorted T cell fraction (not recorded which). The receptors originated from a male donor with ankylosing spondylitis or in good health (not recorded which).

This clonotype appeared a few times. The chain recombines TRBV27 with TRBJ2-3; the D gene is possibly TRBD2 (6 bases). CDR3 length equals 20 residues. V lost 3 bases, J lost 4 bases, and 29 bases lay in between. The germline V gene encodes CDR1 MNHEY and CDR2 SMNVEV (reference sequence). The CDR3 DNA follows: TGTGCCAGCAGTTTCGCGGCGGGGTGGGGAACACCTCGTGGCGCAGATACGCAGTATTTT. It translates to CASSFAAGWGTPRGADTQYF.

In its sample, this clonotype was seen many times. The genes are TRBV29-1 and TRBJ2-3; 11 bases map to TRBD2. The CDR3 runs to 13 residues. The ends lost 7 bases at V and 6 bases at J; junction bases unmatched: 6. CDR1 and CDR2 (germline): SQVTM, ANQGSEA. Written as DNA, the CDR3 is TGCAGCGATGTAGCGGGGGGGTGGGATACGCAGTATTTT. Translated: CSDVAGGWDTQYF.

The chain has TRBV30 and TRBJ2-7; 7 nucleotides agree with TRBD1. Germline-derived CDR1 and CDR2 are GTSNPN and SVGIG (reference sequence). The V segment lost 3 bases and the J segment 3 bases; nucleotides outside the gene matches: 11. This CDR3 has 15 residues. The CDR3 is CAWRENGDRCYEQYV. CDR3 in DNA: TGTGCCTGGAGAGAGAACGGGGACAGATGCTACGAGCAGTACGTC.

CDR3 nucleotide sequence: TGTGCCTCCAGCCAGAGGACAACTAGCGGAGGGAGCACAGATACGCAGTATTTT. As protein: CASSQRTTSGGSTDTQYF. The rearrangement joins TRBV3-1 to TRBJ2-3, with 8 bases lining up with TRBD2. Per the germline V gene, CDR1 is LGHDT and CDR2 is YNNKEL (reference sequence). The CDR3 loop spans 18 amino acids. V was pared by 11 bases and J by 0 bases, with 19 bases of the junction left unmatched.

This chain uses TRBV28 with TRBJ1-3; maybe TRBD1 (6 bases). This CDR3 is 14 amino acids long. Germline-derived CDR1 and CDR2 are MDHEN and SYDVKM. V lost 5 bases, J lost 6 bases, and 14 bases lay in between. CDR3 DNA sequence: TGTGCCAGCAGTCCGGGACACCTTCCAAACACCATATATTTT. Its translation is CASSPGHLPNTIYF.

The chain joins TRBV20-1 to TRBJ2-4; 16 bases are shared with TRBD2. V lost 5 bases to trimming and J lost 1 base; unmatched junction nucleotides: 5. Germline CDR1 DFQATT, CDR2 SNEGSKA (reference sequence). The CDR3 has 17 amino acids. CDR3 in amino acids: CSAQGLAGGPAKNIQYF. CDR3 DNA: TGCAGTGCTCAGGGACTAGCGGGAGGGCCTGCCAAAAACATTCAGTACTTC.

This clonotype was detected only a few times. V gene TRBV9 combines with J gene TRBJ2-1; D tentatively fits TRBD1 or TRBD2 (5 bases each). Germline-derived CDR1 and CDR2 are SGDLS and YYNGEE. The V and J ends lost 4 bases and 0 bases respectively, with 14 bases between them. This CDR3 has 16 amino acids. CDR3 nucleotide sequence: TGTGCCAGCAGCCTTGAAGTCGGGACCTCCTACAATGAGCAGTTCTTC. It yields the protein CASSLEVGTSYNEQFF.

The chain combines TRBV7-2 with TRBJ2-3; maybe TRBD1 (6 bases). Looked up from germline, CDR1 is SGHTA and CDR2 is FQGNSA. The CDR3 extends over 16 amino acids. V gave up 2 bases and J gave up 0 bases, with 12 bases separating them. The CDR3 here is CASSLLVRGSTDTQYF. As DNA, the CDR3 is TGTGCCAGCAGCTTATTGGTCAGGGGAAGCACAGATACGCAGTATTTT. The full variable domain, rest sourced from reference TRBV7-2 and TRBJ2-3, is GAGVSQSPSNKVTEKGKDVELRCDPISGHTALYWYRQSLGQGLEFLIYFQGNSAPDKSGLPSDRFSAERTGGSVSTLTIQRTQQEDSAVYLCASSLLVRGSTDTQYFGPGTRLTVL.

The sample holds a few counts of this clonotype. The chain couples TRBV12-3 or TRBV12-4 to TRBJ1-2, with 7 bases identical to TRBD1. The CDR3 is 14 residues long. The ends lost 2 bases at V and 8 bases at J; junction bases unmatched: 8. The CDR3 bases are TGTGCCAGCAGTTTACGAGGGGGCGCTGGCGGCTACACCTTC. Translating gives CASSLRGGAGGYTF.

This clonotype has more than one count but fewer than ten. The V gene is TRBV9, the J gene TRBJ2-5; D remains ambiguous. Germline V gene sequence: CDR1 SGDLS, CDR2 YYNGEE. The CDR3 spans 14 residues. V lost 3 bases, J lost 4 bases, and 13 bases lay in between. The CDR3 sequence is CASSAHSSGETQYF. As DNA, the CDR3 is TGTGCCAGCAGCGCGCATAGTAGTGGAGAGACCCAGTACTTC.

This clonotype was detected many times. The chain employs TRBV15 and TRBJ2-2, with 9 bases fitting TRBD2. After removal of 6 bases from V and 5 bases from J, the junction contained 10 bases not matched to a gene. The germline V gene has CDR1 LNHNV and CDR2 YYDKDF (reference sequence). The CDR3 sequence is 16 residues long. CDR3 nucleotides: TGTGCCACCAGTCCTTTTAGCGGGAGAGGGACCGGGGAGCTGTTTTTT. Residues: CATSPFSGRGTGELFF.

The chain uses TRBV18 and TRBJ2-7; no clear D gene. Deletions cut 4 bases from V and 5 bases from J, with 15 bases between. This CDR3 contains 14 residues. CDR1 KGHSH and CDR2 LQKENI come from the germline V gene. Here the CDR3 DNA reads TGTGCCAGCTCACTCGACGCTAGGTTCAACGAGCAGTACGTC. It specifies CASSLDARFNEQYV.

The chain employs TRBV9 and TRBJ1-2; no reliable D call. Trimming left V 0 bases short and J 8 bases short, with 17 bases between. There are 15 residues in the CDR3. CDR1 is SGDLS, CDR2 YYNGEE, per germline. CDR3 sequence reads: CASSVDPRGSRGYTF. As DNA, the CDR3 is TGTGCCAGCAGCGTAGACCCACGAGGGTCGCGAGGCTACACCTTC.

About this clonotype: At one end the junction does not follow the germline gene, possibly because of a read error. The rearrangement joins TRBV27 to TRBJ2-1; D uncertain. The length of the CDR3 is 12 residues. Germline V gives CDR1 MNHEY, CDR2 SMNVEV (reference sequence). The chain's CDR3 is CASRWRENEQLF. As DNA, the CDR3 is TGTGCCAGCCGGTGGCGCGAAAATGAGCAGCTCTTC.

This clonotype has more than one count but fewer than ten. The gene calls are TRBV12-3 or TRBV12-4 and TRBJ2-5; D perhaps matches TRBD1 (5 bases). CDR3 size: 13 residues. Trimming cost V 1 base and J 5 bases, with 8 bases left between them. The CDR3 loop is CASSLVRAETQYF. CDR3 DNA: TGTGCCAGCAGTTTAGTCAGGGCGGAGACCCAGTACTTC.

This clonotype was detected a few times. The rearrangement links TRBV6-5 to TRBJ2-3, with TRBD2 matching 8 bases. This CDR3 contains 16 residues. The germline CDR1 and CDR2 sequences are MNHEY and SVGAGI. With V trimmed by 7 bases and J by 0 bases, 9 bases remained unmatched. CDR3 in amino acids: CASNRQRGLSTDTQYF. CDR3 nucleotide sequence: TGTGCCAGCAACCGCCAGCGGGGGCTTAGCACAGATACGCAGTATTTT.